Sequencing of this T cell receptor beta chain was carried out in a study of cytomegalovirus exposure and HLA in healthy donors. This CDR3 is 14 amino acids long. The V gene lost 6 bases and the J gene lost 6 bases, with 15 bases spanning the gap. CDR1 MGHDK and CDR2 SYGVNS come from the germline V gene. This clone was recorded once. Antigen specificity is unknown. Study-level results: In a later analysis, TCR association rates varied by HLA locus: DRB1 most, HLA-C fewest. Most CMV-associated TCR beta chains were later found to appear HLA-restricted.

60 Vbeta and 13 Jbeta primers were used in PCR. TCRdb's table, derived via immunoSEQ multiplex PCR, lists solely in-frame clones and lacks some. Here the sample spans tens of thousands of clones, 80% being singletons. Sequencing used PBMCs. The chain links TRBV25-1 to TRBJ1-5; D unclear. The clonotype comes from a male donor in good health and CMV-seronegative. The CDR3 spells CASSQTGMSQPQHF. CDR3 sequence (DNA): TGTGCCAGCAGCCAAACGGGGATGAGTCAGCCCCAGCATTTT.